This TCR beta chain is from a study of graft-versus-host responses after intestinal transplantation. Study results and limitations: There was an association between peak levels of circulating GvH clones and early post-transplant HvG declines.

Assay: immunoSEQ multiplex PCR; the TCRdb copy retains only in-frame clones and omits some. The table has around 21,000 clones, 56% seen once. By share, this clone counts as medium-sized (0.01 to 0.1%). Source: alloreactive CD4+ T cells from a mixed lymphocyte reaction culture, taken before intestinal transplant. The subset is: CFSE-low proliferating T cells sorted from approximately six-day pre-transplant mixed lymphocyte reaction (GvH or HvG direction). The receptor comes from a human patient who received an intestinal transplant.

The CDR3 spells CASSLLLAPTGELFF. The CDR3 DNA is TGTGCCAGCAGCTTATTGCTAGCGCCAACCGGGGAGCTGTTTTTT. The chain recombines TRBV7-2 with TRBJ2-2, with D perhaps TRBD2 (6 bases). The ends were cut back, 2 bases at V and 5 bases at J, with 12 bases in the middle. Germline CDR1 and CDR2: SGHTA and FQGNSA. This CDR3 spans 15 amino acids.